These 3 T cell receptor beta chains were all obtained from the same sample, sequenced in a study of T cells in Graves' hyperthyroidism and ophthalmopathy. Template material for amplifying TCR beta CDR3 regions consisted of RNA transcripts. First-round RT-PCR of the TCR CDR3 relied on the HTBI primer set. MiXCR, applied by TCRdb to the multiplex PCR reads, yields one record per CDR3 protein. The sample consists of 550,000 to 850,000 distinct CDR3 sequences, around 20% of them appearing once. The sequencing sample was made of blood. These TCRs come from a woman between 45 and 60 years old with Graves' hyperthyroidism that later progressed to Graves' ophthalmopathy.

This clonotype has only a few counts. CDR3 sequence: CASSPYDLAQETQYF. The CDR3 DNA is TGTGCCAGCAGCCCCTACGACTTGGCCCAAGAGACCCAGTACTTC. This chain joins TRBV7-2 and TRBJ2-5; no firm D call. The CDR3 length is 15 residues. With 5 bases removed from V and 1 base from J, the gap between germline ends came to 14 bases. Germline V gives CDR1 SGHTA, CDR2 FQGNSA.

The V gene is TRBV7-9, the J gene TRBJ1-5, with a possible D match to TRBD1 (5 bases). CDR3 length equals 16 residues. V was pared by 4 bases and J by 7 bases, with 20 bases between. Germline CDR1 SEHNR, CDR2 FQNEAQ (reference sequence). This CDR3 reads CASSSAGSGSRQPQHF. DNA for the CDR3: TGTGCCAGCAGCTCAGCGGGCTCAGGGTCTCGCCAGCCCCAGCATTTT.

CDR3 DNA sequence: TGCAGTGCAATCCTCCGGGACAGGGAAGGGAGCGGGGGGACGGGGAATGAGCAGTTCTTC. Protein sequence: CSAILRDREGSGGTGNEQFF. This chain uses TRBV20-1 with TRBJ2-1; D may match TRBD1 or TRBD2 (9 bases each). Germline V gene sequence: CDR1 DFQATT, CDR2 SNEGSKA (reference sequence). Trimming stripped 6 bases from V and 7 bases from J, with 37 bases between. This CDR3 comprises 20 residues.